One and the same sample provided the 19 T cell receptor beta chains below, sequenced in a study of OX40 agonist ivuxolimab in advanced cancers. Sequencing was performed with immunoSEQ multiplex PCR; in TCRdb, only in-frame clones are kept and a portion is missing. The sample has almost 45,000 clones, around 90% seen once. Source: CD4+ or CD8+ T cells sorted from blood, taken in a trial of the OX40 agonist ivuxolimab. The receptors were sampled from an adult with an advanced solid tumor such as melanoma, head and neck, liver or kidney cancer.

The CDR3 reads CASSTGTGGNQPQHF. CDR3 bases: TGTGCCAGCAGCACCGGGACAGGTGGCAATCAGCCCCAGCATTTT. This chain joins TRBV7-8 and TRBJ1-5; TRBD1 matches 8 bases. The CDR3 totals 15 residues. Germline CDR1 reads SGHVS; CDR2 reads FQNEAQ. Trimming took 5 bases from V and 2 from J; bases not matched to a gene: 5.

This chain joins TRBV19 and TRBJ2-5; D gene ambiguous. Trimming removed 4 bases at V and 5 bases at J, with 17 bases between. This CDR3 is 15 amino acids long. Looked up from germline, CDR1 is LNHDA and CDR2 is SQIVND (reference sequence). Written as DNA, the CDR3 is TGTGCCAGTAGTACCTGGACCGCAGGCCGGGAGACCCAGTACTTC. Amino acid sequence: CASSTWTAGRETQYF.

This clone was counted a single time. The chain carries TRBV5-4 and TRBJ2-2; 8 bases map to TRBD1. J lost 2 bases, V lost 4 bases, and 10 bases had no gene match. Germline loops: CDR1 SGHNT, CDR2 YYREEE (reference sequence). CDR3 size: 17 residues. The CDR3 loop is CASSTPMTGVNTGELFF. The CDR3 DNA is TGTGCCAGCAGCACCCCTATGACAGGGGTAAACACCGGGGAGCTGTTTTTT.

This chain uses TRBV11-3 with TRBJ2-2; the D gene is possibly TRBD2 (5 bases). The germline V gene has CDR1 SGHNT and CDR2 YENEEA. The CDR3 is 13 residues long. Trimming left V 6 bases short and J 4 bases short, with 9 bases between. The CDR3: CASSRGTTGELFF. The CDR3 DNA reads TGTGCCAGCAGTCGGGGTACCACCGGGGAGCTGTTTTTT.

This chain uses TRBV10-3 with TRBJ2-4, with 9 bases lining up with TRBD2. V lost 6 bases, J lost 0 bases, and 6 bases stayed unmatched. This CDR3 comprises 16 residues. The germline V gene encodes CDR1 ENHRY and CDR2 SYGVKD. The CDR3 DNA is TGTGCCATCAGCCCAGCGGGGGGTGTAGCCAAAAACATTCAGTACTTC. Its translation is CAISPAGGVAKNIQYF.

This chain links TRBV7-9 with TRBJ2-1, with 10 bases identical to TRBD1. Trimming removed 5 bases from V and 2 bases from J; junction bases left unmatched: 3. CDR1 and CDR2 (germline): SEHNR, FQNEAQ (reference sequence). The CDR3 is 15 residues long. The DNA of the CDR3 is TGTGCCAGCAGCCAGGACAGGGGGGCCTACAATGAGCAGTTCTTC. It translates to CASSQDRGAYNEQFF.

The CDR3 sequence: CARSLRWTDTQYF. The CDR3 DNA reads as TGTGCCAGAAGCTTGCGGTGGACAGATACGCAGTATTTT. This sequence joins TRBV5-3 and TRBJ2-3; no clear D gene. TRBV5-3 qualifies as an ORF whose function is uncertain. The CDR3 length is 13 residues. V lost 1 base to trimming and J lost 3 bases, with 6 bases between them.

V usage is TRBV4-3 and J usage is TRBJ2-7, with a possible D match to TRBD2 (6 bases). Germline V lookup: CDR1 LGHNA, CDR2 YSLEER. The CDR3 totals 14 residues. Trimming removed 3 bases at V and 2 bases at J, with 11 bases between. Here the CDR3 DNA reads TGCGCCAGCAGCCAGGGTGGGGGGACCTACGAGCAGTACTTC. The encoded protein is CASSQGGGTYEQYF.

The chain is built from TRBV15 and TRBJ2-3; weak D call: TRBD2 (5 bases). V dropped 1 base and J dropped 4 bases, with 9 bases sitting between them. The CDR3 totals 14 residues. CDR1 is LNHNV, CDR2 YYDKDF, per germline (reference sequence). CDR3 bases: TGTGCCACCAGCAGAGCGGGATTATCAGATACGCAGTATTTT. It translates to CATSRAGLSDTQYF.

The chain employs TRBV7-2 and TRBJ2-3, with D unclear. Per germline, CDR1 SGHTA and CDR2 FQGNSA. CDR3 length: 15 residues. V lost 1 base and J lost 2, with 10 bases in between. The CDR3 loop reads CASSLDVPPTDTQYF. CDR3 nucleotides: TGTGCCAGCAGCTTAGATGTCCCTCCCACAGATACGCAGTATTTT.

The table lists this clone with a count of one. This chain uses TRBV27 with TRBJ2-1; TRBD2 might be the D (5 bases). Germline V gene sequence: CDR1 MNHEY, CDR2 SMNVEV (reference sequence). V shed 3 bases and J shed 3 bases, with 9 bases lying between them. The CDR3 sequence is 14 residues long. CDR3: CASSFEGGYNEQFF. The DNA for the CDR3 is TGTGCCAGCAGTTTTGAGGGTGGCTACAATGAGCAGTTCTTC.

The chain joins TRBV6-5 to TRBJ2-2, with TRBD1 matching over 9 bases. Per germline, CDR1 MNHEY and CDR2 SVGAGI. The CDR3 spans 16 residues. The V segment lost 2 bases and the J segment 6 bases; nucleotides outside the gene matches: 7. The CDR3 region is CASSYLWTGVAGELFF. Here the CDR3 DNA reads TGTGCCAGCAGTTACCTCTGGACAGGGGTGGCCGGGGAGCTGTTTTTT.

This chain uses TRBV2 with TRBJ1-4, with D maybe TRBD1 (6 bases). The CDR3 loop spans 15 amino acids. V shed 3 bases and J shed 4 bases, with 12 bases lying between them. Germline lookup yields CDR1 SNHLY and CDR2 FYNNEI. CDR3: CASSEGGHNNEKLFF. The CDR3 bases are TGTGCCAGCAGTGAGGGGGGACATAATAATGAAAAACTGTTTTTT. The variable domain in full, completed from reference TRBV2 and TRBJ1-4, reads EPEVTQTPSHQVTQMGQEVILRCVPISNHLYFYWYRQILGQKVEFLVSFYNNEISEKSEIFDDQFSVERPDGSNFTLKIRSTKLEDSAMYFCASSEGGHNNEKLFFGSGTQLSVL.

The rearrangement links TRBV29-1 to TRBJ1-5, with TRBD1 as a possible D gene (5 bases). The CDR3 covers 18 residues. The germline gives CDR1 SQVTM, CDR2 ANQGSEA. V was shortened by 2 bases and J by 6 bases, with 26 bases between the two germline ends. The CDR3 protein is CSVETGEGEGQPGQPQHF. CDR3 coding DNA: TGCAGCGTTGAAACTGGGGAAGGGGAGGGGCAGCCAGGTCAGCCCCAGCATTTT.

The rearrangement uses TRBV5-6 and TRBJ2-2, with 9 bases that match TRBD1. Per germline, CDR1 SGHDT and CDR2 YYEEEE. The CDR3 loop spans 15 amino acids. V dropped 4 bases and J dropped 4; count of bases not matched to a gene: 5. CDR3 sequence: CASSLGQGATGELFF. The DNA of the CDR3 is TGTGCCAGCAGCCTGGGACAGGGAGCCACCGGGGAGCTGTTTTTT.

The chain's CDR3 is CASSQKGGQYNSPLHF. The CDR3 DNA follows: TGTGCCAGCAGTCAAAAAGGGGGCCAGTATAATTCACCCCTCCACTTT. This chain joins TRBV2 and TRBJ1-6; 7 bases map to TRBD1. Germline V gene sequence: CDR1 SNHLY, CDR2 FYNNEI. The CDR3 is 16 amino acids. V lost 5 bases and J lost 4; bases outside the gene matches: 8. Drawing the rest from reference TRBV2 and TRBJ1-6, the complete variable domain is EPEVTQTPSHQVTQMGQEVILRCVPISNHLYFYWYRQILGQKVEFLVSFYNNEISEKSEIFDDQFSVERPDGSNFTLKIRSTKLEDSAMYFCASSQKGGQYNSPLHFGNGTRLTVT.

This clone showed up just a few times. The chain employs TRBV6-9 and TRBJ1-4; D possibly corresponds to TRBD1 (6 bases). Trimming removed 10 bases at V and 8 bases at J, with 17 bases between. This CDR3 has 13 amino acids. CDR1 is MNHGY, CDR2 SVAAGI, per germline. The CDR3 sequence: CATDDRRGEKLFF. The CDR3 coding sequence is TGTGCCACCGACGACAGGAGGGGAGAAAAACTGTTTTTT.

The chain joins TRBV19 to TRBJ2-5; D gene ambiguous. CDR3 size: 13 residues. The germline CDR1 and CDR2 sequences are LNHDA and SQIVND (reference sequence). V was trimmed by 2 bases and J by 5 bases, leaving 9 bases between them. CDR3 region: CASSIYSTETQYF. CDR3 sequence (DNA): TGTGCCAGTAGTATATACAGCACTGAGACCCAGTACTTC.

J is TRBJ1-3 and V is TRBV7-7; D ambiguous. Trimming pared 5 bases from V and 1 base from J, leaving 12 bases between. The CDR3 length is 15 residues. Germline CDR1 and CDR2: SSHAT and FNYEAQ (reference sequence). The CDR3 here is CASSRSPESGNTIYF. The CDR3 region has the DNA TGTGCCAGCAGCCGTTCACCGGAATCTGGAAACACCATATATTTT. Based on the CDR3 plus reference TRBV7-7 and TRBJ1-3, the full variable domain is GAGVSQSPRYKVTKRGQDVTLRCDPISSHATLYWYQQALGQGPEFLTYFNYEAQPDKSGLPSDRFSAERPEGSISTLTIQRTEQRDSAMYRCASSRSPESGNTIYFGEGSWLTVV.